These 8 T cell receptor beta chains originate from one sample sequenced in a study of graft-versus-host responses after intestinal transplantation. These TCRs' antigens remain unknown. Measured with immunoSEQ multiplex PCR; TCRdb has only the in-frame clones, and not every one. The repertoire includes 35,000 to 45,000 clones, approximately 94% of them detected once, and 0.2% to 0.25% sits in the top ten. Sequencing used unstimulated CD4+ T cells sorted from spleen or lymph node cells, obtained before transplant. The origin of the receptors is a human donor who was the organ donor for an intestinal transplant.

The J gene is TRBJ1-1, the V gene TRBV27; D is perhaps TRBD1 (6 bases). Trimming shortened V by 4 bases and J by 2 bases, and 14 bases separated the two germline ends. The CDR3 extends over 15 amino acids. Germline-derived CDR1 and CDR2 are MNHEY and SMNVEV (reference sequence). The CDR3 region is CASSSHRDTNTEAFF. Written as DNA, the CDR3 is TGTGCCAGCAGTTCACACCGGGACACCAACACTGAAGCTTTCTTT.

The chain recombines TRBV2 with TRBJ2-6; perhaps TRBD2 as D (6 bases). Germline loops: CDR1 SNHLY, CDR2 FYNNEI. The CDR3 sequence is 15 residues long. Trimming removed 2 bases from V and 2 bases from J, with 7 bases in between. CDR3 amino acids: CASSESGAGANVLTF. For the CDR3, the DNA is TGTGCCAGCAGTGAATCGGGGGCTGGGGCCAACGTCCTGACTTTC.

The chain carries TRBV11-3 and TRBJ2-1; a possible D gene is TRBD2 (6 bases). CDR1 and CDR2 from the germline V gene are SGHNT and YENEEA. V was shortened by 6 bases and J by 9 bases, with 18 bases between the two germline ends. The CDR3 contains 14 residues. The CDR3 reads CASRRGGDFTEQFF. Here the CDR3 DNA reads TGTGCCAGCAGACGAGGAGGGGATTTCACTGAGCAGTTCTTC.

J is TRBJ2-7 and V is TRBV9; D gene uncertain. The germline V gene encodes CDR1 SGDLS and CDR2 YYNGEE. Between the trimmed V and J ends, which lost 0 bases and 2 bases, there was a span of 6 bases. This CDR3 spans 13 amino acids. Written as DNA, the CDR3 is TGTGCCAGCAGCGTAGATCCCACCTACGAGCAGTACTTC. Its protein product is CASSVDPTYEQYF.

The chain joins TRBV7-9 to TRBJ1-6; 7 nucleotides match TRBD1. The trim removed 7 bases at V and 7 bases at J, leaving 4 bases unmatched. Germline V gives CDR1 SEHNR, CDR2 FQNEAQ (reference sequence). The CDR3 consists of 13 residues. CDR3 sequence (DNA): TGTGCCAGCACCACAGGGGTGAATTCACCCCTCCACTTT. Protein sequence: CASTTGVNSPLHF.

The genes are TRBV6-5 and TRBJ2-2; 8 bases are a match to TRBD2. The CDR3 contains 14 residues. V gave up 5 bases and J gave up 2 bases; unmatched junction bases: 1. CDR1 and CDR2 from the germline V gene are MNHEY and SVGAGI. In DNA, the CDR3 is TGTGCCAGCAGTAGCGGGAGCAACACCGGGGAGCTGTTTTTT. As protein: CASSSGSNTGELFF.

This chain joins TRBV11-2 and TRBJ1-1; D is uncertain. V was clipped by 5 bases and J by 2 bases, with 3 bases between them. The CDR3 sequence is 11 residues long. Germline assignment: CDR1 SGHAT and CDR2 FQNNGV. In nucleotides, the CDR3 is TGTGCCAGCAGCCTTAACACTGAAGCTTTCTTT. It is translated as CASSLNTEAFF.

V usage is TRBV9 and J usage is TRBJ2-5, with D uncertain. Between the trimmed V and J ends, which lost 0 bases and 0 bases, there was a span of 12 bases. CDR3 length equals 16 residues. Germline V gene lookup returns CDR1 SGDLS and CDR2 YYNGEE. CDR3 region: CASSVGVRPYQETQYF. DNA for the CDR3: TGTGCCAGCAGCGTAGGAGTCAGGCCGTACCAAGAGACCCAGTACTTC. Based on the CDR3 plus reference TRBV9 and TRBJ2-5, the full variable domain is DSGVTQTPKHLITATGQRVTLRCSPRSGDLSVYWYQQSLDQGLQFLIQYYNGEERAKGNILERFSAQQFPDLHSELNLSSLELGDSALYFCASSVGVRPYQETQYFGPGTRLLVL.